The clone carrying this TCR beta chain has just a few counts. The sample originates from a study of human T cells and chemical hapten exposure. Study-level background: TCR yield per sample varied, mainly due to pooled library volumes.

The CDR3 covers 11 residues. V was cut by 0 bases and J by 6 bases, with 0 bases left in between. Germline V gene lookup returns CDR1 LGHNA and CDR2 YSLEER. Individual cDNA molecules had unique molecular identifiers attached to them by the library. One entry per CDR3 protein results from TCRdb running MiXCR on the RACE reads. The table has some 78,000 distinct CDR3 sequences, approximately 8% seen once. Time point specified: healthy volunteer bleed at 6 weeks. Extraction of total RNA was performed on unfractionated whole blood. The genes are TRBV4-3 and TRBJ1-3; D is unclear. This clonotype was sampled from a male donor in good health. Some clones in this sample may be carry-over from other donors' samples. The sample comprised whole blood. CDR3: CASSQENTIYF. DNA for the CDR3: TGCGCCAGCAGCCAAGAAAACACCATATATTTT.